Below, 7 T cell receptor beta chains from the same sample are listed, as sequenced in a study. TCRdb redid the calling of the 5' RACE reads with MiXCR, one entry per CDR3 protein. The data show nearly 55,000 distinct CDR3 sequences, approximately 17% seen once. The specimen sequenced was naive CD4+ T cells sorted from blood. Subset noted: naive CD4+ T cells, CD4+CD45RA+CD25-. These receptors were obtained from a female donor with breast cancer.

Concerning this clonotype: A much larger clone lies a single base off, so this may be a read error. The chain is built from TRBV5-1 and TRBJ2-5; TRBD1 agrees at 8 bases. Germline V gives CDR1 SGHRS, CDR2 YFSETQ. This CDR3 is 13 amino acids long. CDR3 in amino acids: CASGDGQGEAQYF. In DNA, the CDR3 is TGCGCCAGCGGCGACGGACAGGGAGAGGCCCAGTACTTC.

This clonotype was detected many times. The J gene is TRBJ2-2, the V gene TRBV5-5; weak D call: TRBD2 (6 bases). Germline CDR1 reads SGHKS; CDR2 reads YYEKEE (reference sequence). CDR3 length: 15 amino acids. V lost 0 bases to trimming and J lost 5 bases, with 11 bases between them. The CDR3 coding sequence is TGTGCCAGCAGCTTGGATAGCGGATTTACCGGGGAGCTGTTTTTT. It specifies CASSLDSGFTGELFF.

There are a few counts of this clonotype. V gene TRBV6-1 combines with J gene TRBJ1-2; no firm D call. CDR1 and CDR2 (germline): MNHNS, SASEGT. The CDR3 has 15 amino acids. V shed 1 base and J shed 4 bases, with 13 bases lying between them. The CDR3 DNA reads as TGTGCCAGCAGTGAAGACCCCCGACGGTTCTATGGCTACACCTTC. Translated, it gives CASSEDPRRFYGYTF.

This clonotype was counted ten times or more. CDR3 DNA sequence: TGCAGTGCTAGAGAGGACGGGAGCTCCTACGAGCAGTACTTC. Its translation: CSAREDGSSYEQYF. This chain connects TRBV20-1 to TRBJ2-7; TRBD2 is a possible D gene (6 bases). Germline loops: CDR1 DFQATT, CDR2 SNEGSKA (reference sequence). V lost 0 bases to trimming and J lost 0 bases, with 9 bases between them. This CDR3 region has 14 residues.

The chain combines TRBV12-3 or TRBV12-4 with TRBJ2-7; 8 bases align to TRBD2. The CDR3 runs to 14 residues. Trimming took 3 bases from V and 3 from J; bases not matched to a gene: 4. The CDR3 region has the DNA TGTGCCAGCAGTTTTGCGGGAGGCCGCTACGAGCAGTACTTC. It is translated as CASSFAGGRYEQYF.

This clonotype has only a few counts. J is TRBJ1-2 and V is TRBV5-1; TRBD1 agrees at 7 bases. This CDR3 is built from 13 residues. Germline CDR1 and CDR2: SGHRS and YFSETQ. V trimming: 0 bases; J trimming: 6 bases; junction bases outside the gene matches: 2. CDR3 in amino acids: CASSLGQGDGYTF. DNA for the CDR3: TGCGCCAGCAGCTTGGGACAGGGTGATGGCTACACCTTC.

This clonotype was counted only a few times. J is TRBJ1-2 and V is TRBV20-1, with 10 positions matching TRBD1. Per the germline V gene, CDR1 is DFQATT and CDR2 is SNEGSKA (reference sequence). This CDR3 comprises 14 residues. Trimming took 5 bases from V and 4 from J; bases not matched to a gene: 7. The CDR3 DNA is TGCAGTGCTGCGACAGGGGGCGCGGGCTATGGCTACACCTTC. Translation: CSAATGGAGYGYTF.